This is a list of T cell receptor beta chains from one sample in a study of T cell responses to AZD1222 COVID-19 vaccine. Method: immunoSEQ multiplex PCR; TCRdb's copy keeps in-frame clones and lacks some. This table holds about 130,000 clones, around 91% found once. Here the sequenced sample was peripheral blood, taken on day 0 of MenACWY control vaccination. Receptors originate from an adult in good health. Both conserved end residues are part of each CDR3. A D gene is named only where the DNA matches it firmly. The size of a clone is reported for some rows only, either as once, few or many, or as a class for expanded clones.

size,J,V,D,CDR3,DNA
NA,TRBJ2-1,TRBV5-1,TRBD1,CASRTGINNEQFF,TGCGCCAGCCGGACAGGGATCAACAATGAGCAGTTCTTC
NA,TRBJ2-5,TRBV28,NA,CASSLYRWRTAGASVTKETQYF,TGTGCCAGCAGTTTGTATAGGTGGCGGACAGCTGGGGCTAGCGTGACAAAAGAGACCCAGTACTTC
NA,TRBJ1-2,TRBV5-1,TRBD1,CASSESGGRAYGYTF,TGCGCCAGCAGCGAGTCAGGGGGAAGGGCCTATGGCTACACCTTC
NA,TRBJ1-5,TRBV30,NA,CAWSVRRDSNQPQHF,TGTGCCTGGAGTGTACGGCGGGATAGCAATCAGCCCCAGCATTTT
NA,TRBJ1-4,TRBV4-2,TRBD1,CASSQVGDRAEKLFF,TGTGCCAGCAGCCAAGTTGGGGACAGGGCTGAAAAACTGTTTTTT
NA,TRBJ2-2,TRBV14,NA,CASGPGLAPGELFF,TGTGCCAGCGGCCCCGGGCTAGCGCCCGGGGAGCTGTTTTTT
NA,TRBJ2-7,TRBV9,NA,CASKNDNSYEQYF,TGTGCCAGCAAAAATGACAACTCCTACGAGCAGTACTTC
NA,TRBJ1-2,TRBV4-2,NA,CASSRRTENYGYTF,TGTGCCAGCAGCCGCCGGACAGAGAACTATGGCTACACCTTC
NA,TRBJ2-5,TRBV10-3,NA,CAAAGVLRGETQYF,TGTGCCGCCGCGGGGGTTCTCAGGGGGGAGACCCAGTACTTC
NA,TRBJ2-2,TRBV30,TRBD1,CAWDLRQGVDTGELFF,TGTGCCTGGGACCTCCGACAGGGGGTGGACACCGGGGAGCTGTTTTTT
NA,TRBJ2-5,TRBV5-4,TRBD1,CASRETGLGETQYF,TGTGCCAGCAGAGAGACAGGGCTGGGCGAGACCCAGTACTTC
NA,TRBJ1-3,TRBV7-6,TRBD1,CASSLGGTGGHSGNTIYF,TGTGCCAGCAGCCTTGGTGGTACAGGGGGCCACTCTGGAAACACCATATATTTT
NA,TRBJ2-1,TRBV10-1,NA,CASSTGPPYNEQFF,TGCGCCAGCAGCACCGGGCCCCCCTACAATGAGCAGTTCTTC
once,TRBJ2-7,TRBV7-3,NA,CASSFGGPGAGAVYEQYF,TGTGCCAGCAGCTTCGGGGGCCCGGGGGCAGGGGCGGTCTACGAGCAGTACTTC
once,TRBJ1-2,TRBV6-5,NA,CASSYSLSGTYYGYTF,TGTGCCAGCAGTTACTCGCTTTCCGGGACATACTATGGCTACACCTTC
NA,TRBJ2-1,TRBV5-6,TRBD2,CASSLWTAGGNEQFF,TGTGCCAGCAGCTTGTGGACAGCGGGGGGCAATGAGCAGTTCTTC
NA,TRBJ2-1,TRBV4-2,TRBD2,CASSQGLAREQFF,TGTGCCAGCAGCCAAGGACTAGCGCGCGAGCAGTTCTTC
NA,TRBJ2-1,TRBV19,NA,CASSRGSSYNEQFF,TGTGCCAGTAGTCGGGGTAGCTCCTACAATGAGCAGTTCTTC
NA,TRBJ2-1,TRBV7-9,NA,CASSFTGLGEQFF,TGTGCCAGCAGCTTTACAGGGTTGGGTGAGCAGTTCTTC
NA,TRBJ2-1,TRBV5-1,NA,CASSFRRDGDEQFF,TGCGCCAGCAGCTTCCGGCGGGACGGTGACGAGCAGTTCTTC
NA,TRBJ1-2,TRBV12-3/TRBV12-4,NA,CASSGGGWGYTF,TGTGCCAGCAGCGGGGGAGGCTGGGGCTACACCTTC
NA,TRBJ2-2,TRBV2,NA,CASRRGTTGELFF,TGTGCCAGCAGGAGGGGCACAACCGGGGAGCTGTTTTTT
NA,TRBJ2-1,TRBV6-2/TRBV6-3,NA,CASSYSGVLSSYNEQFF,TGTGCCAGCAGTTACTCGGGGGTGCTGAGCTCCTACAATGAGCAGTTCTTC
few,TRBJ2-2,TRBV6-5,NA,CAIGGENTGELFF,TGTGCCATTGGCGGAGAGAACACCGGGGAGCTGTTTTTT
NA,TRBJ2-1,TRBV28,TRBD2,CASNPQPGLAAYNEQFF,TGTGCCAGCAACCCGCAACCGGGACTAGCGGCCTACAATGAGCAGTTCTTC
NA,TRBJ2-2,TRBV9,TRBD1,CASSGTGTNTGELFF,TGTGCCAGCAGCGGGACAGGCACGAACACCGGGGAGCTGTTTTTT
NA,TRBJ2-3,TRBV29-1,TRBD2,CSLNRGADTQYF,TGCAGCCTCAACCGGGGGGCAGATACGCAGTATTTT
NA,TRBJ2-1,TRBV30,NA,CAWSRTYNEQFF,TGTGCCTGGAGTAGGACCTACAATGAGCAGTTCTTC
NA,TRBJ1-2,TRBV4-1,NA,CASSQGPPADYGYTF,TGCGCCAGCAGCCAAGGCCCCCCAGCGGACTATGGCTACACCTTC
NA,TRBJ2-2,TRBV7-9,NA,CASSYLHGSGTGELFF,TGTGCCAGCAGCTACCTCCATGGGAGCGGCACCGGGGAGCTGTTTTTT
NA,TRBJ1-6,TRBV6-5,NA,CASAWVDNSPLHF,TGTGCCAGCGCATGGGTTGATAATTCACCCCTCCACTTT
NA,TRBJ2-7,TRBV7-9,NA,CASGLSTYEQYF,TGTGCCAGCGGTTTGTCTACCTACGAGCAGTACTTC
NA,TRBJ1-2,TRBV27,TRBD1,CASSGDRYGYTF,TGTGCCAGCAGCGGGGACAGATATGGCTACACCTTC
NA,TRBJ2-4,TRBV15,TRBD2,CATSRDAGTSGGIAKNIQYF,TGTGCCACCAGCAGAGATGCAGGGACTAGCGGGGGCATAGCCAAAAACATTCAGTACTTC